The text below deals with one TCR beta chain. No antigen is known for it. The data were taken from a study of Ad26.COV2.S vaccination and SARS-CoV-2 variants. Trimming left V 3 bases short and J 1 base short, with 3 bases between. The CDR3 is made up of 12 amino acids. Germline CDR1 WSHSY, CDR2 SAAADI. Repertoires were generated with immunoSEQ multiplex PCR, while TCRdb's copy carries only in-frame clones and drops some. The table includes just over 350,000 clones, about 92% detected once. General observations from the study: Vaccinated and placebo-treated recipients had similar non-spike TCR breadth. Vaccinated individuals (as opposed to placebo recipients) had higher spike-specific TCR breadth. Following vaccination, spike-specific CD8+ and CD4+ T cell responses reportedly exhibited substantial breadth.

The rearrangement joins TRBV10-2 to TRBJ1-1; D unresolved. The starting material was peripheral blood, obtained after recovery from COVID-19. The sequence was collected from a human donor who had recovered from COVID-19. The CDR3 sequence is CASSDRNTEAFF. The CDR3 DNA sequence: TGCGCCAGCAGTGACAGGAACACTGAAGCTTTCTTT.